The text below deals with one T cell receptor (beta chain). The antigen remains undetermined. Unique molecular identifiers (one per individual cDNA molecule) were attached. TCRdb re-called the 5' RACE reads through MiXCR, storing one row per CDR3 protein. This table has tens of thousands of distinct CDR3 sequences, 20% to 25% appearing once. This sample is part of a study of early T cells in non-severe SARS-CoV-2 infection. Turning to the study itself: The input, bulk RNA from unsorted whole blood, was sequenced, and chains were unpaired.

The germline V gene encodes CDR1 SGHDN and CDR2 FVKESK. The V gene lost 0 bases and the J gene lost 2 bases, with 14 bases spanning the gap. This CDR3 region has 16 residues. General study points: Matching results from VDJdb favored anti-spike CD8 responses, leaving private and CD4 specificities undetected.

This TCR derives from an adult who was a healthcare worker with PCR-confirmed SARS-CoV-2 infection or an uninfected control (not recorded which). Sequencing used whole blood, obtained at baseline. The chain is built from TRBV14 and TRBJ2-7; D gene uncertain. CDR3: CASSQDLHGIPYEQYF. CDR3 in DNA: TGTGCCAGCAGCCAAGATCTCCATGGGATACCCTACGAGCAGTACTTC.